This T cell receptor (beta chain) was documented in a study of blood T cell repertoires in COVID-19. Assay: immunoSEQ multiplex PCR; the TCRdb copy retains only in-frame clones and omits some. This sample has 250,000 to 350,000 clones, with around 85% found just once. This CDR3 comprises 15 residues. V was shortened by 0 bases and J by 4 bases, with 10 bases between the two germline ends. Germline CDR1 reads SGHDT; CDR2 reads YYEEEE. The source is a human donor with COVID-19, enrolled during active disease. The donor label of this sample is uncertain. The sample consisted of peripheral blood. The chain couples TRBV5-6 to TRBJ1-4; the D gene is possibly TRBD1 (5 bases). The CDR3 here is CASSLETGVNEKLFF. CDR3 bases: TGTGCCAGCAGCTTGGAAACAGGTGTTAATGAAAAACTGTTTTTT.